This record concerns one TCR beta chain sequence. What antigen it recognizes has not been identified. No base qualities exist here, and no much larger clone lies one base off it. Single viable CD3+CD4+CD8-CD45RO+ cells were sorted as memory CD4+ T cells on a FACSAria II. CMV serostatus was assessed using a Roche Elecsys assay, by which serum IgG against CMV pp150, pp28, p38 and p52 was detected. Following thawing, total CD4+ T cells were enriched through positive selection using CD4 magnetic microbeads. The samples came from a separate study whose specific focus was interrogating the CD4+ T cell memory repertoire. Following standard operating procedures, peripheral blood mononuclear cells were isolated and cryopreserved, while serum was kept at -80 degrees C. CD3-PerCP (BW264/56), CD4-APC (RPA-T4), CD45RO-PE (UCHT1) and CD8-Pacific Orange (3B5) antibodies were used for staining, and non-viable cells were excluded with Sytox blue.

This record belongs to a study of memory CD4+ T cells and cytomegalovirus serostatus (dated by TCRdb to about 2019). Broadly, across the study: The cohort included about 33 healthy adults from Belgium, of whom 9 were CMV seropositive and 24 were CMV seronegative. To replicate a published TCR-based CMV serostatus classifier, the study sequenced CD4+ memory TCRbeta repertoires from a Belgian cohort whose cytomegalovirus serostatus was known. Results and caveats for the whole study, not just this receptor: Of around 160 previously reported CMV-associated TCRbeta sequences, some 67 appeared in the CD4+ memory repertoires, each in one to five individuals. For predicting CMV serostatus, the median bootstrapped AUC was 0.95 using the original framework and 0.91 using a US-trained random forest. Only CD4+CD45RO+ memory cells were sequenced, in contrast to the original study, which included naive and memory CD4+ and CD8+ populations. The results were interpreted as suggesting that the CMV-associated TCR signature is mostly present in the CD4+ memory repertoire. On the Belgian cohort, the classifier based on the original framework reached a median bootstrapped AUC of nearly 0.96, with a 95% CI of 0.76-1.00.

Genomic DNA was extracted from sorted cells with the Quick-DNA Microprep Kit. Amplification of TCRbeta DNA was done with the immunoSEQ hsTCRbeta kit, following the protocol from the manufacturer. TCRbeta libraries were sequenced on an Illumina MiSeq instrument. Regarding the original processing steps: Once out-of-frame sequences had been removed, fewer than 2.5 million distinct TCRbeta sequences were left, which works out to an average of about 66,813 per individual. Two values were used to score each individual: the count of 150 to 200 previously reported CMV-associated TCRbeta sequences and the total count of productive distinct TCRbeta sequences. A beta-binomial model was reimplemented in Python, and random forests from scikit-learn, run with default parameters, were trained on data from the US cohort. Classifier performance on the Belgian cohort was reported as the median AUC with percentile confidence intervals calculated over 10,000 bootstrap iterations. Not all clones reach the TCRdb copy of this immuneACCESS table, which keeps in-frame sequences only. Checked studies attribute under half of the gap to unresolved V genes and leave the rest unexplained. The V and J calls and clone size are taken from that table; D and trimming were inferred from the DNA. The sample table shows tens of thousands of clones, and 70% to 85% are seen once. Of the sample, under 0.65% is held by the ten largest clones.

CDR1 is given as LGHNA and CDR2 as YSLEER, both from the germline V gene. The CDR3 runs 14 amino acids, cysteine and phenylalanine included. The only DNA kept is the CDR3, 42 bases in frame from the first base. V and J are truncated by 3 bases and 3 bases respectively, leaving an intervening sequence of 11 bases. Here the chain combines TRBV4-3 and TRBJ1-2; the D gene is unclear. Sequenced input: memory CD4+ T cells from blood. The source is an adult in good health and CMV-seronegative. Read as DNA, the sequence is TGCGCCAGCAGCCAGTATCGGGGAGACTATGGCTACACCTTC. It translates as CASSQYRGDYGYTF.